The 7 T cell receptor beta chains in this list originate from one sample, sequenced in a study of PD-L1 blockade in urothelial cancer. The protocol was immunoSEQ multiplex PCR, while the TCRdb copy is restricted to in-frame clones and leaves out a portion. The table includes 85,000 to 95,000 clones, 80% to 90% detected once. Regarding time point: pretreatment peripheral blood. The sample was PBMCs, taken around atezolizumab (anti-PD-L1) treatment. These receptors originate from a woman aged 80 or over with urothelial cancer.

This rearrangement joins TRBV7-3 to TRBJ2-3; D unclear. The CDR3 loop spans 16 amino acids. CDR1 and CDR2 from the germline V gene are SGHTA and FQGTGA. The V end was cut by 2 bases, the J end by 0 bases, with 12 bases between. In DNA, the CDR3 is TGTGCCAGCAGCTTACGAGCGTCGCGAAGCACAGATACGCAGTATTTT. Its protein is CASSLRASRSTDTQYF.

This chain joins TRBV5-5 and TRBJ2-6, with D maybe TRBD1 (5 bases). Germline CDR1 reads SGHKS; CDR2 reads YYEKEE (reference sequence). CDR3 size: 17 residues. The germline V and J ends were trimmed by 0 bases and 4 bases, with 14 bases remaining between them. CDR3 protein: CASSLDGRAPGANVLTF. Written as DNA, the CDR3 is TGTGCCAGCAGCTTGGACGGCAGGGCGCCGGGGGCCAACGTCCTGACTTTC. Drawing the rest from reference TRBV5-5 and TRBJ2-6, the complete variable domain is DAGVTQSPTHLIKTRGQQVTLRCSPISGHKSVSWYQQVLGQGPQFIFQYYEKEERGRGNFPDRFSARQFPNYSSELNVNALLLGDSALYLCASSLDGRAPGANVLTFGAGSRLTVL.

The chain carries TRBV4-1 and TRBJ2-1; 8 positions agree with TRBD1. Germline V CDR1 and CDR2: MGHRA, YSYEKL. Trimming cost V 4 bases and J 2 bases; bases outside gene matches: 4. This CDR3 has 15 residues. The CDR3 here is CASSLEQGAYNEQFF. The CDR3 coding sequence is TGCGCCAGCAGCCTGGAACAGGGGGCCTACAATGAGCAGTTCTTC.

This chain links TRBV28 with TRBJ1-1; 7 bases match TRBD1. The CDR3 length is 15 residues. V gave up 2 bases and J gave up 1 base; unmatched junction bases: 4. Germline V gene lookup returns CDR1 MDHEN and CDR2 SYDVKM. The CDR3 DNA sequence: TGTGCCAGCAGTTTAGAGGGGGCCAAGAACACTGAAGCTTTCTTT. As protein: CASSLEGAKNTEAFF.

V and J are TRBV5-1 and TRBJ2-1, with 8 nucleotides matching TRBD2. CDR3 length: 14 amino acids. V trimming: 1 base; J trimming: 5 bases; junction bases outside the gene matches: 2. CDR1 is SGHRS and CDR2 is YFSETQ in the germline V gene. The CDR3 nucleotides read TGCGCCAGCAGCTTGAGAGCGGGAGACAATGAGCAGTTCTTC. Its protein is CASSLRAGDNEQFF.

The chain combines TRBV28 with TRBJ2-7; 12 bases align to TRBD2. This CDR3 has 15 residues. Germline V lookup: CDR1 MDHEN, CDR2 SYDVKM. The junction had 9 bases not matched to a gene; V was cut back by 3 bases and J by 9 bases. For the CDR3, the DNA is TGTGCCAGCAGTTTTCCGCTAGCGGGAGGGGCGGGGCAGTACTTC. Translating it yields CASSFPLAGGAGQYF.

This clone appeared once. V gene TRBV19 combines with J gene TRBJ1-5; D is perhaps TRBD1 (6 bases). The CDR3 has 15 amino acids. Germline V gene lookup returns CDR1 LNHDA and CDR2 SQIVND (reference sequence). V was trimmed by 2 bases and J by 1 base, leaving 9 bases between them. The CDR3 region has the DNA TGTGCCAGTAGTATAAACAGGGAGAGCAATCAGCCCCAGCATTTT. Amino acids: CASSINRESNQPQHF.